The 5 T cell receptor beta chains in this list originate from one sample, sequenced in a study of cytomegalovirus exposure and HLA in healthy donors. PCR involved 60 Vbeta and 13 Jbeta primers. Profiling relied on immunoSEQ multiplex PCR, and the TCRdb table lists in-frame clones only, not all of them. This table holds over 90,000 clones, over 75% found once. Sequencing used PBMCs. Every receptor here comes from a man aged 40-55 years in good health and CMV-seropositive.

This clone was seen a few times. This chain links TRBV7-2 with TRBJ1-1; D is undetermined. There are 17 residues in the CDR3. V shed 5 bases and J shed 4 bases, with 23 bases lying between them. CDR1 SGHTA and CDR2 FQGNSA come from the germline V gene. DNA of the CDR3: TGTGCCAGCAGCGAGTGGGCAATGAGGGTCGTGAGCACTGAAGCTTTCTTT. Protein sequence: CASSEWAMRVVSTEAFF.

The chain employs TRBV7-2 and TRBJ2-2; 9 nucleotides match TRBD2. CDR3 size: 18 residues. The germline CDR1 and CDR2 sequences are SGHTA and FQGNSA. J lost 2 bases, V lost 1 base, and 8 bases had no gene match. The CDR3, as DNA: TGTGCCAGCAGCTTAGGGAAGGGACTAGCCACCAACACCGGGGAGCTGTTTTTT. Residues: CASSLGKGLATNTGELFF.

About this clone itself: Germline and junction disagree at one end, which may indicate a read error. The V gene is TRBV20-1, the J gene TRBJ1-1; possibly TRBD1 for D (6 bases). Germline CDR1 reads DFQATT; CDR2 reads SNEGSKA (reference sequence). This CDR3 region has 11 residues. CDR3 bases: TGCAGTGTGACGGGGGGCACTGAAGCTCTCTTT. Its protein is CSVTGGTEALF.

The rearrangement links TRBV6-6 to TRBJ2-2; D perhaps matches TRBD2 (5 bases). The CDR3 has 13 amino acids. Trimming left V 7 bases short and J 6 bases short, with 12 bases between. CDR1 is MNHNY and CDR2 is SVGAGI in the germline V gene (reference sequence). The CDR3 DNA reads as TGTGCCAGCACCGCGGGTCGTCCCGGGGAGCTGTTTTTT. Protein: CASTAGRPGELFF.

The rearrangement joins TRBV5-1 to TRBJ2-1, with a weak D call TRBD2 (6 bases). From germline, CDR1 is SGHRS and CDR2 YFSETQ. V was shortened by 4 bases and J by 1 base, with 9 bases between the two germline ends. The length of the CDR3 is 14 residues. The DNA for the CDR3 is TGCGCCAGCAGCCCCGGGACTTCCTACAATGAGCAGTTCTTC. Its protein product is CASSPGTSYNEQFF.